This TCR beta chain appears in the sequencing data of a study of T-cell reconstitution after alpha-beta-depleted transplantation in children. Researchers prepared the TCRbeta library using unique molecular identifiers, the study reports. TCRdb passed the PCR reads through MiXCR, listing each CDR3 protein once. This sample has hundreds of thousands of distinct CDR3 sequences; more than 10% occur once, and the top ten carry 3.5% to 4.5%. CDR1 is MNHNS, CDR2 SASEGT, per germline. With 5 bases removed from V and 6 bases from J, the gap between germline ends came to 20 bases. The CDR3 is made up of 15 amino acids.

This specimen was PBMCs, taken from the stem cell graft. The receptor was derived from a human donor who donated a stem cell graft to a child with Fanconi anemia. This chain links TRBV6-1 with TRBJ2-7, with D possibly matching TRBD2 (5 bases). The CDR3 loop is CASSPPGSSNLEQYF. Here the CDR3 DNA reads TGTGCCAGCAGTCCCCCGGGGAGTTCAAATCTCGAGCAGTACTTC.